These T cell receptor beta chains were read from a single sample in a study of blood T cells in healthy people across ages. Each CDR3 protein gets one entry after TCRdb re-called the 5' RACE reads with MiXCR. The repertoire includes about a million distinct CDR3 sequences, 51% of them detected once, and roughly a fifth sits in the top ten. Sequencing used blood. The origin of the receptors is a woman between 55 and 75 years old in good health. CDR3s include the opening cysteine and the closing phenylalanine or tryptophan. The D gene is left open where the match is weak. The size entry is marked missing in some rows and otherwise reads once, few, many or a size class.

size	D	V	J	CDR3	DNA
.	TRBD1	TRBV18	TRBJ2-6	CASSPLTGASSGANVLTF	TGTGCCAGCTCACCACTGACAGGGGCAAGCTCTGGGGCCAACGTCCTGACTTTC
.	TRBD1	TRBV15	TRBJ2-3	CATSLGQLSTDTQYF	TGTGCCACCAGCCTGGGACAGCTCAGCACAGATACGCAGTATTTT
.	.	TRBV15	TRBJ1-2	CVTSRVGKRVYGYTF	TGTGTCACCAGCAGAGTGGGGAAAAGGGTCTATGGCTACACCTTC
few	.	TRBV6-6	TRBJ1-5	CASSYSANQPQHF	TGTGCCAGCAGTTACTCTGCCAATCAGCCCCAGCATTTT
few	TRBD1	TRBV4-2	TRBJ1-2	CASSQGDAGTGGRGYTF	TGTGCCAGCAGCCAAGGGGATGCCGGGACAGGGGGACGTGGCTACACCTTC
few	TRBD2	TRBV7-6	TRBJ2-5	CASSLAEPFLAGVGETQYF	TGTGCCAGCAGCTTAGCGGAGCCCTTCCTAGCGGGAGTGGGAGAGACCCAGTACTTC
.	.	TRBV6-2/TRBV6-3	TRBJ1-5	CASSYYGPQHF	TGTGCCAGCAGTTATTATGGGCCCCAGCATTTT
.	.	TRBV20-1	TRBJ2-7	CSARSRGAMTYEQYF	TGCAGTGCTAGAAGCCGGGGGGCTATGACCTACGAGCAGTACTTC
.	.	TRBV4-3	TRBJ2-5	CASSQNLGETQYF	TGCGCCAGCAGCCAAAACCTAGGAGAGACCCAGTACTTC
.	.	TRBV4-2	TRBJ2-3	CASSQGLAPSTDTQYF	TGTGCCAGCAGCCAAGGGCTAGCGCCTAGCACAGATACGCAGTATTTT
few	.	TRBV4-2	TRBJ2-3	CASSQDIVDGDTQYF	TGTGCCAGCAGCCAAGATATAGTGGATGGGGATACGCAGTATTTT
few	.	TRBV12-3/TRBV12-4	TRBJ2-3	CASSIARRDTQYF	TGTGCCAGCAGTATAGCTAGGCGGGATACGCAGTATTTT
few	TRBD2	TRBV7-9	TRBJ2-7	CASSPLASGSYYEQYF	TGTGCCAGCAGCCCCCTTGCGAGCGGGAGTTACTACGAGCAGTACTTC
many	.	TRBV7-2	TRBJ2-3	CASSRGPRYTQYF	TGTGCCAGCAGCAGGGGACCCCGGTATACGCAGTATTTT
.	.	TRBV15	TRBJ2-5	CATSKAKQGWETQYF	TGCGCCACTAGCAAAGCAAAACAGGGTTGGGAGACCCAGTACTTC
few	TRBD1	TRBV5-1	TRBJ2-5	CASSFFGQGGETQYF	TGCGCCAGCAGCTTTTTCGGACAGGGGGGGGAGACCCAGTACTTC
.	.	TRBV27	TRBJ2-1	CASSLTTLVGEYNEQFF	TGTGCCAGCAGCCTGACTACACTAGTTGGAGAATACAATGAGCAGTTCTTC
.	.	TRBV12-3/TRBV12-4	TRBJ2-3	CASGDGGAPRTDTQYF	TGTGCCAGCGGGGATGGAGGGGCCCCCCGCACAGATACGCAGTATTTT
few	TRBD1	TRBV20-1	TRBJ2-7	CSASTGTGEDEQYF	TGCAGTGCTAGTACCGGGACAGGGGAGGACGAGCAGTACTTC
few	.	TRBV28	TRBJ2-1	CASSFTPLYQFF	TGTGCCAGCAGTTTTACCCCCTTATACCAGTTCTTC
few	TRBD2	TRBV20-1	TRBJ2-7	CSARRYGTSSYEQYF	TGCAGTGCTAGAAGATACGGGACTAGTTCCTACGAGCAGTACTTC
few	.	TRBV4-2	TRBJ1-2	CASSRDTGRNYGYTF	TGTGCCAGCAGCCGAGATACAGGACGTAACTATGGCTACACCTTC
.	TRBD1	TRBV29-1	TRBJ2-7	CSVSGGQLAEQYF	TGCAGCGTGTCAGGGGGCCAACTTGCCGAGCAGTACTTC
.	TRBD1	TRBV6-5	TRBJ2-1	CASSRTGEDQFF	TGTGCCAGCAGTCGGACAGGGGAAGACCAGTTCTTC
few	.	TRBV12-3/TRBV12-4	TRBJ2-7	CASSFENTYEQYF	TGTGCCAGCAGTTTCGAGAATACCTACGAGCAGTACTTC
.	.	TRBV5-5	TRBJ1-2	CASSLDTYYGYTF	TGTGCCAGCAGCTTGGACACGTACTATGGCTACACCTTC
.	.	TRBV7-2	TRBJ1-6	CASTTQGPISPLHF	TGTGCCAGCACAACACAGGGCCCAATTTCACCCCTCCACTTT
.	TRBD1	TRBV7-9	TRBJ2-7	CASFGTDRGYEQYF	TGTGCCAGCTTTGGAACGGACAGGGGCTACGAGCAGTACTTC
.	.	TRBV29-1	TRBJ2-2	CSAGGARGTGELFF	TGCAGTGCCGGCGGCGCGCGCGGCACCGGGGAGCTGTTTTTT
many	.	TRBV4-1	TRBJ2-7	CASSDTAYEQYF	TGCGCCAGCAGCGACACTGCCTACGAGCAGTACTTC
.	.	TRBV28	TRBJ2-3	CASSVPVTDTQYF	TGTGCCAGCAGTGTGCCAGTCACAGATACGCAGTATTTT
.	TRBD2	TRBV24-1	TRBJ2-1	CATSDYRLAANNEQFF	TGTGCCACCAGTGATTATAGACTAGCGGCCAACAATGAGCAGTTCTTC
.	TRBD2	TRBV12-3/TRBV12-4	TRBJ2-3	CASSLRISGSAFRTDTQYF	TGTGCCAGCAGTTTGAGAATTAGCGGGAGTGCGTTTCGTACAGATACGCAGTATTTT